A single sample gave rise to the 20 T cell receptor beta chains below, sequenced in a study of Ad26.COV2.S vaccination and SARS-CoV-2 variants. Only in-frame clones appear in the TCRdb table, and some are missing; sequencing was by immunoSEQ multiplex PCR. Of 180,000 or so clones in the sample, roughly 89% are singletons; the top ten hold about 5.9%. The sequencing used peripheral blood, collected after recovery from COVID-19. The receptors shown here come from a human donor who had recovered from COVID-19.

In DNA form, the CDR3 reads TGCGCCAGCAGCTTGAGTTGGGGCGGGGAGACCCAGTACTTC. Protein product: CASSLSWGGETQYF. The V call is TRBV5-1, the J call TRBJ2-5; D may be TRBD1 or TRBD2 (5 bases each). V lost 1 base and J lost 5, with 12 bases in between. CDR3 length: 14 amino acids. Germline V gene lookup returns CDR1 SGHRS and CDR2 YFSETQ. The entire variable domain, with the rest obtained from reference TRBV5-1 and TRBJ2-5, is as follows: KAGVTQTPRYLIKTRGQQVTLSCSPISGHRSVSWYQQTPGQGLQFLFEYFSETQRNKGNFPGRFSGRQFSNSRSEMNVSTLELGDSALYLCASSLSWGGETQYFGPGTRLLVL.

The V and J genes are TRBV13 and TRBJ2-7, with 11 nucleotides matching TRBD2. V lost 3 bases, J lost 6 bases, and 4 bases stayed unmatched. The CDR3 is 14 residues long. CDR1 is PRHDT and CDR2 is FYEKMQ in the germline V gene (reference sequence). The CDR3 coding sequence is TGTGCCAGCAGCTTGCTAGCGGGGGGCTCCGAGCAGTACTTC. It codes for CASSLLAGGSEQYF.

The chain combines TRBV19 with TRBJ1-1, with no clear D. Trimming shortened V by 9 bases and J by 0 bases, and 17 bases separated the two germline ends. This CDR3 is built from 15 residues. CDR1 and CDR2 from the germline V gene are LNHDA and SQIVND (reference sequence). The CDR3 region is CASRLQSSMNTEAFF. CDR3 sequence (DNA): TGTGCCAGCCGATTACAGAGTTCGATGAACACTGAAGCTTTCTTT.

The V call is TRBV11-2, the J call TRBJ2-3, with a weak D call TRBD2 (7 bases). Germline V gene data show CDR1 as SGHAT and CDR2 as FQNNGV. This CDR3 is 15 amino acids long. V was clipped by 6 bases and J by 6 bases, with 19 bases between them. CDR3 coding DNA: TGTGCCAGCAGTCGGCCTTGGGGAGGGGGGGATACGCAGTATTTT. Its translation is CASSRPWGGGDTQYF.

The V gene is TRBV6-5, the J gene TRBJ2-7, with D possibly matching TRBD1 (6 bases). The CDR3 runs 13 residues. CDR1 is MNHEY and CDR2 is SVGAGI in the germline V gene. V gave up 10 bases and J gave up 0 bases, with 13 bases separating them. In nucleotides, the CDR3 is TGTGCCACCGAACAGGGATCCTCCTACGAGCAGTACTTC. As protein: CATEQGSSYEQYF.

The chain has TRBV6-6 and TRBJ2-7, with 8 bases identical to TRBD2. In germline, CDR1 is MNHNY, CDR2 SVGAGI (reference sequence). There are 13 residues in the CDR3. The V gene end was trimmed by 8 bases and the J gene end by 4 bases; junction bases not matched to a gene: 7. The CDR3 sequence: CASGERERYEQYF. The CDR3 bases are TGTGCCAGCGGGGAGCGGGAGAGATACGAGCAGTACTTC.

The V gene is TRBV2, the J gene TRBJ2-5; tentatively, D is TRBD1 (6 bases). Germline assignment: CDR1 SNHLY and CDR2 FYNNEI. The CDR3 is 14 residues long. V lost 5 bases and J 5 bases, leaving 15 bases between the germline ends. For the CDR3, the DNA is TGTGCCAGCAGTCCTCAGGGGCCCCGGGAGACCCAGTACTTC. Amino acids: CASSPQGPRETQYF.

This CDR3 reads CASLGQTTNYGYTF. The CDR3 coding sequence is TGTGCCAGCCTAGGACAAACTACTAACTATGGCTACACCTTC. This chain joins TRBV2 and TRBJ1-2; D is possibly TRBD1 (5 bases). Looked up from germline, CDR1 is SNHLY and CDR2 is FYNNEI. V lost 8 bases to trimming and J lost 0 bases, with 13 bases between them. The CDR3 is 14 residues long.

The chain joins TRBV5-1 to TRBJ2-7, with 9 bases identical to TRBD1. J gave up 4 bases and V 4 bases, and 9 bases lay outside the gene matches. This CDR3 is built from 15 residues. CDR1 and CDR2 (germline): SGHRS, YFSETQ. CDR3 protein: CASSTTGTGPYEQYF. The CDR3 nucleotides are TGCGCCAGCAGCACAACCGGGACAGGGCCATACGAGCAGTACTTC.

The chain recombines TRBV28 with TRBJ2-5, with 7 bases aligning to TRBD1. Germline V gives CDR1 MDHEN, CDR2 SYDVKM. There are 13 residues in the CDR3. After removal of 4 bases from V and 2 bases from J, the junction contained 1 base not matched to a gene. CDR3 region: CASSYRGQETQYF. DNA for the CDR3: TGTGCCAGCAGTTACAGGGGTCAAGAGACCCAGTACTTC.

V is TRBV12-3 or TRBV12-4 and J is TRBJ1-2; D gene uncertain. The ends were cut back, 5 bases at V and 8 bases at J, with 9 bases in the middle. This CDR3 has 11 amino acids. This CDR3 is CASSPESGYTF. CDR3 DNA: TGTGCCAGCAGTCCCGAATCGGGCTACACCTTC.

The chain carries TRBV11-2 and TRBJ2-1, with 8 bases matching TRBD2. Germline assignment: CDR1 SGHAT and CDR2 FQNNGV. The CDR3 is 16 residues long. The ends lost 1 base at V and 8 bases at J; junction bases unmatched: 10. Here the CDR3 reads CASSLAGGLREHEQFF. CDR3 DNA: TGTGCCAGCAGCTTAGCGGGGGGGCTAAGGGAGCATGAGCAGTTCTTC.

The table lists this clone with a count of one. The rearrangement joins TRBV5-4 to TRBJ1-3; D not certain. Trimming took 1 base from V and 2 from J, leaving 13 bases between them. CDR1 is SGHNT and CDR2 is YYREEE in the germline V gene (reference sequence). The CDR3 covers 16 residues. The CDR3 reads CASSLNSGRPGNTIYF. For the CDR3, the DNA is TGTGCCAGCAGCTTGAACTCGGGCAGACCTGGAAACACCATATATTTT. Using reference TRBV5-4 and TRBJ1-3 for the parts outside the CDR3, the full variable domain is ETGVTQSPTHLIKTRGQQVTLRCSSQSGHNTVSWYQQALGQGPQFIFQYYREEENGRGNFPPRFSGLQFPNYSSELNVNALELDDSALYLCASSLNSGRPGNTIYFGEGSWLTVV.

This chain links TRBV11-3 with TRBJ2-3; 13 bases line up with TRBD2. After removal of 1 base from V and 3 bases from J, the junction contained 1 base not matched to a gene. From germline, CDR1 is SGHNT and CDR2 YENEEA. This CDR3 is 16 amino acids long. CDR3 in amino acids: CASSLGTSGSTDTQYF. The CDR3 DNA reads as TGTGCCAGCAGCTTAGGGACTAGCGGGAGTACAGATACGCAGTATTTT.

The chain has TRBV7-3 and TRBJ1-2; 7 positions agree with TRBD1. V was pared by 1 base and J by 8 bases, with 7 bases of the junction left unmatched. This CDR3 is 14 amino acids long. Germline V CDR1 and CDR2: SGHTA, FQGTGA. CDR3 sequence: CASSLNDRVGGYTF. The CDR3 DNA reads TGTGCCAGCAGCTTAAATGACAGGGTGGGAGGCTACACCTTC.

The chain uses TRBV7-2 and TRBJ2-1; no firm D call. Germline loops: CDR1 SGHTA, CDR2 FQGNSA. Trimming shortened V by 5 bases and J by 5 bases, and 13 bases separated the two germline ends. This CDR3 contains 14 residues. The CDR3 region is CASSVSGTHNEQFF. The CDR3 DNA reads as TGTGCCAGCAGCGTTTCTGGAACTCACAATGAGCAGTTCTTC.

This sequence joins TRBV6-5 and TRBJ1-5; D is unclear. This CDR3 has 13 residues. The V gene lost 6 bases and the J gene lost 2 bases, with 8 bases spanning the gap. Germline V gene sequence: CDR1 MNHEY, CDR2 SVGAGI. CDR3 nucleotides: TGTGCCAGCAGAGTTAGGGGCAATCAGCCCCAGCATTTT. Residues: CASRVRGNQPQHF.

This clone appeared once. The V call is TRBV12-3 or TRBV12-4, the J call TRBJ1-2, with D possibly matching TRBD1 (5 bases). The length of the CDR3 is 13 residues. The V end lost 7 bases, the J end lost 4 bases, and 13 bases lay between the germline ends. CDR3 protein: CASKRGLGYGYTF. CDR3 DNA: TGTGCCAGCAAGAGGGGCTTAGGCTATGGCTACACCTTC.

J is TRBJ2-3 and V is TRBV10-2, with 11 bases matching TRBD2. CDR1 WSHSY and CDR2 SAAADI come from the germline V gene. V gave up 6 bases and J gave up 4 bases; unmatched junction bases: 12. This CDR3 contains 17 residues. The CDR3 reads CASRDAHLLAGADTQYF. The CDR3 coding sequence is TGCGCCAGCAGGGACGCCCACCTACTAGCGGGAGCAGATACGCAGTATTTT.

This clone was detected once. The chain couples TRBV3-1 (or the pseudogene TRBV3-2) to TRBJ2-3; weak D call: TRBD2 (6 bases). Trimming pared 4 bases from V and 1 base from J, leaving 15 bases between. Germline V CDR1 and CDR2: LGHDT, YNNKEL (reference sequence). This CDR3 has 16 amino acids. The CDR3 here is CASSPKPWRGTDTQYF. The CDR3 DNA sequence: TGTGCCAGCAGCCCAAAACCATGGAGGGGCACAGATACGCAGTATTTT.